This T cell receptor beta chain is from a study of early stage breast cancer tumors. Study background: ER+/PR+/HER2- status applied to about 75% of the 16 invasive breast tumors. The ER+/PR+/HER2- tumors included 7 or 8 ductal and a handful of lobular carcinomas. Findings and limits, study-wide: Chain pairing and CD4, CD8 or FOXP3 expression were not captured. Most shared enriched TCRB sequences were commonly generated ones.

As concerns this clone: Its specificity is unknown.

Only in-frame clones appear in the TCRdb table, and some are missing; sequencing was by immunoSEQ multiplex PCR. The sample yields about 19,000 clones, around four fifths seen once. Sequences were obtained from blood. The receptor's source is a person between 65 and 79 years old with breast cancer.

Here the CDR3 reads CASSLKRNGNQPQHF. The CDR3 DNA sequence: TGTGCCAGCAGTTTAAAGCGAAACGGCAATCAGCCCCAGCATTTT. The V gene is TRBV27, the J gene TRBJ1-5; D remains ambiguous. V was shortened by 2 bases and J by 2 bases, with 10 bases between the two germline ends. The V gene's germline CDR1 is MNHEY and CDR2 SMNVEV (reference sequence). CDR3 size: 15 residues.